One and the same sample provided the 3 T cell receptor beta chains below, sequenced in a study of T cell responses to AZD1222 COVID-19 vaccine. The repertoire was sequenced with immunoSEQ multiplex PCR; TCRdb's copy has only in-frame clones and lacks some. There are about 140,000 clones in the sample; around 90% occur only once, and approximately 4.3% lies in the top ten. The material sequenced was peripheral blood, taken 28 days after the second AZD1222 dose. All receptors come from an adult who received the AZD1222 COVID-19 vaccine.

This rearrangement joins TRBV4-1 to TRBJ2-4; TRBD2 matches at 10 bases. Germline CDR1 MGHRA, CDR2 YSYEKL. Losses at the gene ends were 0 bases for V and 14 bases for J; bases not matched to a gene: 4. There are 13 residues in the CDR3. CDR3: CASSQDHGTSEYF. CDR3 nucleotide sequence: TGCGCCAGCAGCCAAGATCACGGGACTAGCGAGTACTTC.

J is TRBJ1-2 and V is TRBV3-1 (or the pseudogene TRBV3-2); D is ambiguous. The CDR3 is 13 residues long. V lost 8 bases and J 3 bases, leaving 13 bases between the germline ends. CDR1 and CDR2 (germline): LGHDT, YNNKEL (reference sequence). This chain's CDR3 is CASRQSGDYGYTF. The CDR3 coding sequence is TGTGCCAGCCGACAAAGCGGGGACTATGGCTACACCTTC.

The gene calls are TRBV28 and TRBJ1-5, with 7 nucleotides matching TRBD1. Germline V lookup: CDR1 MDHEN, CDR2 SYDVKM. CDR3 length: 18 amino acids. J gave up 0 bases and V 7 bases, and 15 bases lay outside the gene matches. The CDR3 bases are TGTGCCAGCACCCCCAAGGGACAGACTACCCTTAGCAATCAGCCCCAGCATTTT. This encodes CASTPKGQTTLSNQPQHF. The full variable domain, completed using reference TRBV28 and TRBJ1-5, is DVKVTQSSRYLVKRTGEKVFLECVQDMDHENMFWYRQDPGLGLRLIYFSYDVKMKEKGDIPEGYSVSREKKERFSLILESASTNQTSMYLCASTPKGQTTLSNQPQHFGDGTRLSIL.